These 15 T cell receptor beta chains share one sample of origin, sequenced in a study of blood T cell repertoires in COVID-19. The data were produced by immunoSEQ multiplex PCR, yet TCRdb's version contains in-frame clones alone and is incomplete. The top ten hold approximately 13% of the sample, which has more than 150,000 clones, approximately 87% seen once. The sequencing input was peripheral blood. These receptors all stem from a woman in her seventies with COVID-19, enrolled during active disease.

CDR3: CATSDPRGASYEQYF. CDR3 coding DNA: TGTGCCACCAGTGACCCCAGGGGAGCCTCCTACGAGCAGTACTTC. The chain uses TRBV24-1 and TRBJ2-7, with D possibly TRBD1 on 6 matching bases. The CDR3 has 15 amino acids. Trimming took 4 bases from V and 0 from J, leaving 12 bases between them. Germline CDR1 reads KGHDR; CDR2 reads SFDVKD.

The J gene is TRBJ1-4, the V gene TRBV7-2; perhaps TRBD1 as D (5 bases). The CDR3 sequence is 16 residues long. The ends were cut back, 1 base at V and 0 bases at J, with 9 bases in the middle. The germline CDR1 and CDR2 sequences are SGHTA and FQGNSA. CDR3 nucleotide sequence: TGTGCCAGCAGCTTAGACACAGGTGCAACTAATGAAAAACTGTTTTTT. The encoded protein is CASSLDTGATNEKLFF. Filled out from reference TRBV7-2 and TRBJ1-4, the complete variable domain reads GAGVSQSPSNKVTEKGKDVELRCDPISGHTALYWYRQSLGQGLEFLIYFQGNSAPDKSGLPSDRFSAERTGGSVSTLTIQRTQQEDSAVYLCASSLDTGATNEKLFFGSGTQLSVL.

This chain links TRBV10-3 with TRBJ2-7; 10 positions agree with TRBD2. The V and J ends lost 5 bases and 6 bases, in that order; junction bases with no gene match: 13. CDR1 is ENHRY and CDR2 is SYGVKD in the germline V gene. The CDR3 loop spans 16 amino acids. CDR3: CAISRTSGDLGGEQYF. In nucleotides, the CDR3 is TGTGCCATCAGTCGGACTAGCGGAGATTTAGGAGGCGAGCAGTACTTC.

The chain has TRBV3-1 (or the pseudogene TRBV3-2) and TRBJ1-5; maybe TRBD1 (6 bases). The CDR3 extends over 15 amino acids. CDR1 LGHDT and CDR2 YNNKEL come from the germline V gene (reference sequence). Deletions cut 4 bases from V and 1 base from J, with 11 bases between. DNA of the CDR3: TGTGCCAGCAGCCTGACGACAGGAAGCAATCAGCCCCAGCATTTT. Translated, it gives CASSLTTGSNQPQHF.

This clone has a handful of counts. This chain joins TRBV19 and TRBJ2-4, with 7 nucleotides matching TRBD1. V lost 6 bases to trimming and J lost 3 bases; unmatched junction nucleotides: 5. There are 14 residues in the CDR3. The V gene's germline CDR1 is LNHDA and CDR2 SQIVND (reference sequence). In nucleotides, the CDR3 is TGTGCCAGTAGCCAGGGGGACGTCAAAAACATTCAGTACTTC. Translating gives CASSQGDVKNIQYF.

The chain employs TRBV27 and TRBJ1-2; 7 bases are shared with TRBD1. This CDR3 is built from 13 residues. Trimming removed 6 bases from V and 7 bases from J; junction bases left unmatched: 8. The V gene's germline CDR1 is MNHEY and CDR2 SMNVEV (reference sequence). The CDR3 sequence is CASRPQGSTGYTF. Here the CDR3 DNA reads TGTGCCAGCAGGCCACAGGGGTCGACTGGCTACACCTTC.

J is TRBJ2-5 and V is TRBV5-1, with 14 bases matching TRBD2. The germline gives CDR1 SGHRS, CDR2 YFSETQ. The CDR3 is 19 residues long. V shed 0 bases, J shed 4 bases, and the junction held 11 bases outside the gene matches. CDR3 protein: CASSLASGTSGSRGETQYF. The DNA of the CDR3 is TGCGCCAGCAGCTTGGCATCCGGGACTAGCGGGAGTCGTGGAGAGACCCAGTACTTC.

This clone has only one observation. V gene TRBV3-1 (or the pseudogene TRBV3-2) combines with J gene TRBJ2-7; tentatively, D is TRBD1 (6 bases). The CDR3 totals 13 residues. The germline V gene encodes CDR1 LGHDT and CDR2 YNNKEL (reference sequence). Trimming shortened V by 4 bases and J by 2 bases, and 9 bases separated the two germline ends. The CDR3 coding sequence is TGTGCCAGCAGCCTCACAGGGACCTACGAGCAGTACTTC. Encoded protein: CASSLTGTYEQYF.

This clone was detected only once. This sequence joins TRBV6-5 and TRBJ2-2, with a tentative D call TRBD1 (5 bases). This CDR3 comprises 14 residues. CDR1 and CDR2 (germline): MNHEY, SVGAGI. The ends were cut back, 5 bases at V and 4 bases at J, with 11 bases in the middle. CDR3 DNA: TGTGCCAGCAGTAACCTTGACAGCACCGGGGAGCTGTTTTTT. Its translation: CASSNLDSTGELFF.

The rearrangement uses TRBV19 and TRBJ1-2; D unresolved. CDR1 is LNHDA, CDR2 SQIVND, per germline (reference sequence). With 3 bases removed from V and 4 bases from J, the gap between germline ends came to 9 bases. This CDR3 has 13 residues. This CDR3 is CASSMGGPYGYTF. CDR3 nucleotide sequence: TGTGCCAGTAGTATGGGAGGGCCCTATGGCTACACCTTC.

V and J are TRBV20-1 and TRBJ2-2; 12 bases match TRBD2. Germline V lookup: CDR1 DFQATT, CDR2 SNEGSKA (reference sequence). CDR3 length: 16 residues. J lost 4 bases, V lost 3 bases, and 6 bases had no gene match. Written as DNA, the CDR3 is TGCAGTGCTAGTGGGACTAGCGGGCGGGGCACCGGGGAGCTGTTTTTT. As protein: CSASGTSGRGTGELFF.

The rearrangement joins TRBV4-1 to TRBJ2-3, with TRBD2 as a possible D gene (5 bases). The CDR3 covers 14 residues. Trimming took 5 bases from V and 3 from J, leaving 12 bases between them. In germline, CDR1 is MGHRA, CDR2 YSYEKL. The CDR3 nucleotides are TGCGCCAGCAGCGAAAGGGAGAAGACAGATACGCAGTATTTT. Translation: CASSEREKTDTQYF.

A few counts support this clone. The V call is TRBV3-1 (or the pseudogene TRBV3-2), the J call TRBJ1-2; TRBD1 might be the D (5 bases). This CDR3 region has 16 residues. V lost 1 base, J lost 4 bases, and 16 bases lay in between. Germline V gives CDR1 LGHDT, CDR2 YNNKEL (reference sequence). In nucleotides, the CDR3 is TGTGCCAGCAGCCAAGGGGATGCCAGGGATTCCTATGGCTACACCTTC. It yields the protein CASSQGDARDSYGYTF.

The V gene is TRBV4-2, the J gene TRBJ1-5, with 7 bases identical to TRBD1. Trimming took 5 bases from V and 0 from J; bases not matched to a gene: 7. This CDR3 region has 16 residues. Germline CDR1 reads LGHNA; CDR2 reads YNFKEQ. The CDR3 region is CASSDRTGYSNQPQHF. The CDR3 region has the DNA TGTGCCAGCAGCGACCGGACAGGTTATAGCAATCAGCCCCAGCATTTT.

The rearrangement links TRBV29-1 to TRBJ1-2; the D gene is possibly TRBD1 (5 bases). Trimming stripped 0 bases from V and 7 bases from J, with 15 bases between. This CDR3 contains 14 residues. Germline CDR1 is SQVTM and CDR2 is ANQGSEA. The DNA for the CDR3 is TGCAGCGTTGAAGATAGGGTCCAGGGAGGTGGCTACACCTTC. Its protein is CSVEDRVQGGGYTF.